The 32 T cell receptor beta chains listed next were all sequenced from one sample in a study of graft-versus-host responses after intestinal transplantation. Their antigens remain unidentified. The data were produced by immunoSEQ multiplex PCR, yet TCRdb's version contains in-frame clones alone and is incomplete. Of 50,000 to 80,000 clones in the sample, approximately 90% were seen once. Sequencing was performed on unstimulated CD8+ T cells sorted from spleen or lymph node cells, taken before transplant. The receptors derive from a human donor who was the organ donor for an intestinal transplant.

The chain carries TRBV5-5 and TRBJ1-3, with a possible D match to TRBD1 (6 bases). This CDR3 region has 17 residues. The germline V and J ends were trimmed by 4 bases and 8 bases, with 25 bases remaining between them. Germline V gene data show CDR1 as SGHKS and CDR2 as YYEKEE (reference sequence). The CDR3 region is CASSPGGGQPVADTIYF. In nucleotides, the CDR3 is TGTGCCAGCAGCCCGGGCGGGGGCCAACCCGTGGCGGACACCATATATTTT. The whole variable domain, filled in from reference TRBV5-5 and TRBJ1-3, reads DAGVTQSPTHLIKTRGQQVTLRCSPISGHKSVSWYQQVLGQGPQFIFQYYEKEERGRGNFPDRFSARQFPNYSSELNVNALLLGDSALYLCASSPGGGQPVADTIYFGEGSWLTVV.

The rearrangement links TRBV27 to TRBJ1-2, with no clear D. This CDR3 comprises 15 residues. V lost 0 bases, J lost 5 bases, and 13 bases lay in between. The germline V gene has CDR1 MNHEY and CDR2 SMNVEV (reference sequence). CDR3 coding DNA: TGTGCCAGCAGTTTATCTCCTAGGGAGTATTATGGCTACACCTTC. Its protein product is CASSLSPREYYGYTF.

This clone was recorded once. The rearrangement joins TRBV11-1 to TRBJ2-7, with D hard to call. From germline, CDR1 is SGHAT and CDR2 FQDESV (reference sequence). Trimming removed 5 bases from V and 0 bases from J, with 8 bases in between. The CDR3 runs 13 residues. The CDR3 region is CASSPRASYEQYF. For the CDR3, the DNA is TGTGCCAGCAGCCCGCGAGCCTCCTACGAGCAGTACTTC.

This chain joins TRBV11-2 and TRBJ2-1; maybe TRBD2 (5 bases). The V end lost 3 bases, the J end lost 0 bases, and 12 bases lay between the germline ends. Germline CDR1 SGHAT, CDR2 FQNNGV. The CDR3 length is 16 residues. DNA of the CDR3: TGTGCCAGCAGCTTCGAGGGTAGTAGCTCCTACAATGAGCAGTTCTTC. Protein product: CASSFEGSSSYNEQFF.

This sequence joins TRBV7-9 and TRBJ2-5; 10 bases align to TRBD2. Germline V gives CDR1 SEHNR, CDR2 FQNEAQ (reference sequence). The V gene end was trimmed by 5 bases and the J gene end by 0 bases; junction bases not matched to a gene: 15. The CDR3 length is 19 residues. The CDR3 coding sequence is TGTGCCAGCAGCCCAGATGGGCTAGCGGGAGTTGGGTACCAAGAGACCCAGTACTTC. Amino acids: CASSPDGLAGVGYQETQYF.

The gene calls are TRBV11-3 and TRBJ2-7; perhaps TRBD2 as D (6 bases). Trimming stripped 1 base from V and 5 bases from J, with 18 bases between. The CDR3 extends over 16 amino acids. Per the germline V gene, CDR1 is SGHNT and CDR2 is YENEEA. The CDR3 bases are TGTGCCAGCAGCTTAGCCTCTCATGGGGGAGGCGACGAGCAGTACTTC. This translates into CASSLASHGGGDEQYF.

This clone occurred once. V gene TRBV19 combines with J gene TRBJ2-1; tentative D call: TRBD1 (5 bases). V lost 6 bases and J lost 6, with 18 bases in between. CDR1 LNHDA and CDR2 SQIVND come from the germline V gene (reference sequence). This CDR3 has 15 residues. The CDR3 region is CASRKDSPPSNEQFF. The DNA for the CDR3 is TGTGCCAGTAGAAAAGACAGTCCCCCGTCCAATGAGCAGTTCTTC.

The V and J genes are TRBV9 and TRBJ2-5, with 10 positions matching TRBD2. Per germline, CDR1 SGDLS and CDR2 YYNGEE. The junction had 7 bases not matched to a gene; V was cut back by 0 bases and J by 5 bases. This CDR3 is built from 16 residues. DNA of the CDR3: TGTGCCAGCAGCGTAGCTACAGGAGCGGGAGGGGAGACCCAGTACTTC. Its translation: CASSVATGAGGETQYF.

The rearrangement links TRBV6-8 to TRBJ1-2; possible D gene TRBD1, 5 bases. This CDR3 is built from 13 residues. V gave up 7 bases and J gave up 2 bases, with 11 bases separating them. Germline assignment: CDR1 MNHGY and CDR2 SAAAGT. The DNA for the CDR3 is TGTGCCAGCAATGTAGGGGAAAACTATGGCTACACCTTC. This gives the protein CASNVGENYGYTF.

The chain joins TRBV6-6 to TRBJ1-4; the D is unclear. In germline, CDR1 is MNHNY, CDR2 SVGAGI (reference sequence). The CDR3 is 15 amino acids. V was pared by 2 bases and J by 0 bases, with 7 bases between. In DNA form, the CDR3 reads TGTGCCAGCAGTTACACATCTGCAACTAATGAAAAACTGTTTTTT. Amino acid sequence: CASSYTSATNEKLFF.

This clone was recorded a few times. The CDR3 sequence: CASSLTGWNQPQHF. The CDR3 nucleotides read TGTGCCAGCAGCTTGACAGGGTGGAATCAGCCCCAGCATTTT. The chain links TRBV5-6 to TRBJ1-5; D is perhaps TRBD1 (6 bases). CDR3 size: 14 residues. Germline lookup yields CDR1 SGHDT and CDR2 YYEEEE. The ends were cut back, 1 base at V and 4 bases at J, with 9 bases in the middle.

The CDR3 protein is CASSVEREGLGEQYF. The DNA of the CDR3 is TGTGCCAGCAGCGTAGAACGGGAGGGCCTAGGGGAGCAGTACTTC. This sequence joins TRBV9 and TRBJ2-7, with 8 bases matching TRBD2. V lost 0 bases and J lost 7; bases outside the gene matches: 9. CDR1 is SGDLS, CDR2 YYNGEE, per germline. CDR3 length: 15 amino acids.

On this clone: One end of the junction is discordant with germline, which a read error may explain. The gene calls are TRBV30 and TRBJ1-1; 7 nucleotides align to TRBD1. Germline lookup yields CDR1 GTSNPN and CDR2 SVGIG (reference sequence). This CDR3 spans 12 amino acids. This CDR3 reads CAWSVEQGRPIF. The CDR3 bases are TGTGCCTGGAGTGTAGAACAGGGGCGCCCCATCTTT.

This rearrangement joins TRBV5-1 to TRBJ1-1, with TRBD1 identical over 11 bases. CDR3 length: 16 residues. With V trimmed by 2 bases and J by 3 bases, 6 bases remained unmatched. CDR1 is SGHRS, CDR2 YFSETQ, per germline. For the CDR3, the DNA is TGCGCCAGCAGCTTAGGACAGGGGGCGAAGGACACTGAAGCTTTCTTT. This encodes CASSLGQGAKDTEAFF.

Here the CDR3 reads CASSSVGTSGYEQYF. The CDR3 DNA follows: TGTGCCAGCAGCTCCGTCGGGACTAGCGGCTACGAGCAGTACTTC. This chain connects TRBV9 to TRBJ2-7, with 11 bases aligning to TRBD2. Trimming took 4 bases from V and 3 from J; bases not matched to a gene: 6. Germline values: CDR1 SGDLS, CDR2 YYNGEE. The CDR3 is 15 amino acids.

V usage is TRBV6-1 and J usage is TRBJ1-1; D is unresolved. The V and J ends lost 7 bases and 10 bases respectively, with 13 bases between them. This CDR3 spans 11 amino acids. Germline CDR1 and CDR2: MNHNS and SASEGT. The CDR3 region is CASNFQATAFF. The CDR3, as DNA: TGTGCCAGCAATTTTCAGGCGACAGCTTTCTTT.

This CDR3 reads CASSAYPAGPEQYF. The CDR3 nucleotides are TGTGCCAGCAGCGCATACCCGGCGGGACCCGAGCAGTACTTC. This sequence joins TRBV13 and TRBJ2-7; possibly TRBD2 for D (6 bases). The CDR3 extends over 14 amino acids. The germline V gene has CDR1 PRHDT and CDR2 FYEKMQ (reference sequence). V lost 5 bases to trimming and J lost 6 bases, with 17 bases between them. Full variable domain (missing parts from reference TRBV13 and TRBJ2-7): AAGVIQSPRHLIKEKRETATLKCYPIPRHDTVYWYQQGPGQDPQFLISFYEKMQSDKGSIPDRFSAQQFSDYHSELNMSSLELGDSALYFCASSAYPAGPEQYFGPGTRLTVT.

The chain employs TRBV9 and TRBJ2-1, with 7 bases fitting TRBD1. V shed 0 bases, J shed 9 bases, and the junction held 3 bases outside the gene matches. Germline V gene data show CDR1 as SGDLS and CDR2 as YYNGEE. The CDR3 sequence is 13 residues long. The CDR3 bases are TGTGCCAGCAGCGTAGGACAGGGCAGTGAGCAGTTCTTC. Protein product: CASSVGQGSEQFF.

V is TRBV5-1 and J is TRBJ1-4; possible D gene TRBD1, 5 bases. Trimming removed 4 bases from V and 4 bases from J, with 14 bases in between. Per the germline V gene, CDR1 is SGHRS and CDR2 is YFSETQ. This CDR3 region has 15 residues. The CDR3, as DNA: TGCGCCAGCAGCCGGGCGGGACGGAGTAATGAAAAACTGTTTTTT. Its translation: CASSRAGRSNEKLFF.

The rearrangement joins TRBV6-5 to TRBJ2-1; TRBD2 matches at 10 bases. CDR3 length: 13 amino acids. After removal of 8 bases from V and 7 bases from J, the junction contained 5 bases not matched to a gene. Germline CDR1 and CDR2: MNHEY and SVGAGI. The CDR3 DNA reads as TGTGCCAGCTCGGTAGCGGGAGGAAATGAGCAGTTCTTC. Protein sequence: CASSVAGGNEQFF.

The gene calls are TRBV13 and TRBJ2-7; D not certain. This CDR3 has 12 amino acids. Germline lookup yields CDR1 PRHDT and CDR2 FYEKMQ (reference sequence). Between the trimmed V and J ends, which lost 2 bases and 4 bases, there was a span of 6 bases. The CDR3 region is CASSLQTYEQYF. The CDR3 nucleotides are TGTGCCAGCAGCTTACAAACTTACGAGCAGTACTTC.

The chain recombines TRBV30 with TRBJ1-5; no definite D call. Germline CDR1 and CDR2: GTSNPN and SVGIG (reference sequence). Between the trimmed V and J ends, which lost 4 bases and 3 bases, there was a span of 13 bases. This CDR3 region has 14 residues. The CDR3 nucleotides are TGTGCCTGGAATCCAGGTGGAAACAATCAGCCCCAGCATTTT. Translating gives CAWNPGGNNQPQHF. The whole variable domain, remainder taken from reference TRBV30 and TRBJ1-5, is SQTIHQWPATLVQPVGSPLSLECTVEGTSNPNLYWYRQAAGRGLQLLFYSVGIGQISSEVPQNLSASRPQDRQFILSSKKLLLSDSGFYLCAWNPGGNNQPQHFGDGTRLSIL.

This chain connects TRBV19 to TRBJ2-1; D is undetermined. Germline assignment: CDR1 LNHDA and CDR2 SQIVND (reference sequence). This CDR3 is built from 16 residues. The V gene lost 5 bases and the J gene lost 0 bases, with 14 bases spanning the gap. CDR3 nucleotides: TGTGCCAGTAGTGCCCCCACGTGGAGCTCCTACAATGAGCAGTTCTTC. The encoded protein is CASSAPTWSSYNEQFF.

J is TRBJ2-3 and V is TRBV5-1; D call uncertain. Trimming removed 3 bases at V and 1 base at J, with 15 bases between. Germline V lookup: CDR1 SGHRS, CDR2 YFSETQ. This CDR3 contains 16 residues. CDR3 loop: CASSSRISAGTDTQYF. The CDR3 region has the DNA TGCGCCAGCAGCTCAAGGATCAGCGCGGGCACAGATACGCAGTATTTT.

The chain links TRBV11-2 to TRBJ2-3; 7 bases fit TRBD2. The junction had 4 bases not matched to a gene; V was cut back by 1 base and J by 3 bases. The CDR3 consists of 15 residues. CDR1 and CDR2 from the germline V gene are SGHAT and FQNNGV. DNA for the CDR3: TGTGCCAGCAGCTTAGGGGAGGGAGGTACAGATACGCAGTATTTT. This sequence encodes CASSLGEGGTDTQYF.

As for this clone: Other nucleotide sequences in the sample specify the same CDR3. CDR3 coding DNA: TGCGCCAGCAGCCACCCTAACACCGGGGAGCTGTTTTTT. Amino acid sequence: CASSHPNTGELFF. The rearrangement links TRBV4-1 to TRBJ2-2; D remains unclear. Germline V gene lookup returns CDR1 MGHRA and CDR2 YSYEKL. V lost 3 bases to trimming and J lost 2 bases, with 4 bases between them. This CDR3 is built from 13 residues.

The CDR3 region is CASSPERETGDEQYF. CDR3 DNA: TGTGCCAGCAGCCCGGAGCGGGAGACGGGCGACGAGCAGTACTTC. The chain uses TRBV28 and TRBJ2-7, with TRBD2 identical over 8 bases. Unmatched junction bases numbered 12, after V lost 6 bases and J lost 5 bases. Looked up from germline, CDR1 is MDHEN and CDR2 is SYDVKM. The CDR3 extends over 15 amino acids.

The J gene is TRBJ2-1, the V gene TRBV15; the match to TRBD1 covers 7 bases. V shed 7 bases and J 4 bases; nucleotides not matched to a gene: 1. This CDR3 comprises 12 residues. CDR1 LNHNV and CDR2 YYDKDF come from the germline V gene (reference sequence). The CDR3 loop reads CATKGQYNEQFF. In nucleotides, the CDR3 is TGTGCCACCAAGGGACAGTACAATGAGCAGTTCTTC.

This chain joins TRBV7-9 and TRBJ1-2; D remains ambiguous. V was trimmed by 3 bases and J by 4 bases, leaving 9 bases between them. CDR1 is SEHNR, CDR2 FQNEAQ, per germline (reference sequence). The CDR3 consists of 13 residues. The CDR3 coding sequence is TGTGCCAGCAGCTTGGCGGTCGCCTATGGCTACACCTTC. Protein: CASSLAVAYGYTF. The full variable domain, with the rest looked up from reference TRBV7-9 and TRBJ1-2, is DTGVSQNPRHKITKRGQNVTFRCDPISEHNRLYWYRQTLGQGPEFLTYFQNEAQLEKSRLLSDRFSAERPKGSFSTLEIQRTEQGDSAMYLCASSLAVAYGYTFGSGTRLTVV.

The V call is TRBV7-9, the J call TRBJ2-3, with a weak D call TRBD2 (5 bases). CDR1 and CDR2 (germline): SEHNR, FQNEAQ (reference sequence). V dropped 5 bases and J dropped 6 bases, with 21 bases sitting between them. CDR3 length: 16 amino acids. As DNA, the CDR3 is TGTGCCAGCAGCCCCCCCCGTGGGAGCGTGGCGGATACGCAGTATTTT. It codes for CASSPPRGSVADTQYF.

The CDR3 loop is CASSLFTGGGDYEQYF. Here the CDR3 DNA reads TGTGCCAGCAGCTTGTTTACGGGCGGAGGGGATTACGAGCAGTACTTC. The chain combines TRBV5-8 with TRBJ2-7; possible D gene TRBD2, 6 bases. Germline CDR1 reads SGHTS; CDR2 reads YDEGEE. The ends were cut back, 1 base at V and 4 bases at J, with 18 bases in the middle. CDR3 length equals 16 residues.

This rearrangement joins TRBV18 to TRBJ2-1; 12 bases fit TRBD2. Germline CDR1 KGHSH, CDR2 LQKENI. V lost 4 bases, J lost 8 bases, and 3 bases stayed unmatched. The CDR3 is made up of 14 amino acids. DNA for the CDR3: TGTGCCAGCTCACTCGGGACTAGCGGGTATGAGCAGTTCTTC. Encoded protein: CASSLGTSGYEQFF.